The text below deals with one T cell receptor beta chain. As yet, its antigen is unknown. This sample is drawn from a study of post-analysis software for immune sequencing data. Study as a whole: Included among the disease courses, which were recorded for the cohort, were relapsing-remitting, secondary progressive and progressive-relapsing multiple sclerosis.

CDR1 DFQATT and CDR2 SNEGSKA come from the germline V gene (reference sequence). CDR3 length equals 14 residues. Trimming removed 4 bases at V and 4 bases at J, with 11 bases between. Study-wide findings and caveats: Those samples that were prepared in the same batch co-clustered strongly by F measure. There was significantly lower normalized Chao1 diversity in multiple sclerosis patients than in controls. Relative to controls, patients had five TRBV segments at higher frequency, with TRBV5-6, TRBV5-1 and TRBV20-1 among these.

Built from TCR beta cDNA, the libraries had unique molecular identifiers in them. Some 500,000 cDNA molecules were recovered from an input of roughly 0.85 to 10 million T cells. TCRdb fed the PCR reads into MiXCR, producing one record per CDR3 protein. The sample records 820,000 or so distinct CDR3 sequences, roughly 58% being singletons. The rearrangement links TRBV20-1 to TRBJ2-6, with D uncertain. This receptor was obtained from a girl aged 5-17 years with multiple sclerosis. The specimen sequenced was blood. The CDR3 region is CSAKGLTGANVLTF. In DNA form, the CDR3 reads TGCAGTGCTAAAGGGCTAACCGGGGCCAACGTCCTGACTTTC.